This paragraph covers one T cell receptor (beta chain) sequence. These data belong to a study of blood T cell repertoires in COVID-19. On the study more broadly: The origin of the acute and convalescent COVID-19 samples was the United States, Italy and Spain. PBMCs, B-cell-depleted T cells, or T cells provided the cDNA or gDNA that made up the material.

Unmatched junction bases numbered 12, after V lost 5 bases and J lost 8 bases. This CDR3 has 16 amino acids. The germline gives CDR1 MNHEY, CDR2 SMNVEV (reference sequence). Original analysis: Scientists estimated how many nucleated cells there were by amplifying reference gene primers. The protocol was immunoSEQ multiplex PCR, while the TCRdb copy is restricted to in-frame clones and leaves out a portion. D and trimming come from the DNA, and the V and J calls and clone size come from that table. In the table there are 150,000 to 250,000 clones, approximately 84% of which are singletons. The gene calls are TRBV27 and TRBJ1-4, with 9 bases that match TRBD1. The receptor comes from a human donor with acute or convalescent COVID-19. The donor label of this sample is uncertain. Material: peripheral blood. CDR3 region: CASSPTYWDREEKLFF. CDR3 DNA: TGTGCCAGCAGTCCCACCTATTGGGACAGGGAAGAAAAACTGTTTTTT. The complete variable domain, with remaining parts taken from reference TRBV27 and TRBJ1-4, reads EAQVTQNPRYLITVTGKKLTVTCSQNMNHEYMSWYRQDPGLGLRQIYYSMNVEVTDKGDVPEGYKVSRKEKRNFPLILESPSPNQTSLYFCASSPTYWDREEKLFFGSGTQLSVL.